The 25 T cell receptor beta chains below were found in one sample sequenced in a study of regulatory T cells in long-lasting Graves disease. Construction of TCR beta libraries relied on iRepertoire HTBI primers and on Arm-PCR targeting CDR3 regions. TCRdb re-called the multiplex PCR reads through MiXCR, storing one row per CDR3 protein. Here the sample spans 530,000 or so distinct CDR3 sequences, approximately 15% being singletons. Specified time point: newly diagnosed GD, antithyroid drugs for less than 3 months. PBMCs provided the RNA from which the TCR library was made. The same sample was also used in a study of T cells in Graves' hyperthyroidism and ophthalmopathy.

This specimen was peripheral blood mononuclear cells (PBMCs), taken at new diagnosis, from a patient treated with antithyroid drugs. The source of these receptors is a man between 25 and 39 years old with Graves disease.

The chain joins TRBV10-3 to TRBJ1-3, with D unresolved. CDR3 length: 12 amino acids. V lost 8 bases to trimming and J lost 4 bases, with 9 bases between them. Germline CDR1 is ENHRY and CDR2 is SYGVKD. CDR3 in DNA: TGTGCCATCCTCGCTTCCGGAAACACCATATATTTT. Protein sequence: CAILASGNTIYF.

This clonotype has at least ten counts. V gene TRBV10-3 combines with J gene TRBJ2-1, with D perhaps given as TRBD1 or TRBD2 (5 bases each). Trimming removed 6 bases at V and 2 bases at J, with 20 bases between. Germline V CDR1 and CDR2: ENHRY, SYGVKD. The CDR3 spans 17 residues. CDR3 in amino acids: CAISEVALGQTYNEQFF. CDR3 bases: TGTGCCATCAGCGAAGTAGCGCTGGGGCAGACCTACAATGAGCAGTTCTTC.

This clonotype was detected ten times or more. A read error is possible here, since a much larger clone lies one base away. The CDR3 reads CSAREKTQYF. Written as DNA, the CDR3 is TGCAGTGCTAGAGAAAAGACCCAGTACTTC. The chain employs TRBV20-1 and TRBJ2-5; no clear D. CDR1 and CDR2 from the germline V gene are DFQATT and SNEGSKA (reference sequence). V lost 0 bases, J lost 6 bases, and 2 bases lay in between. This CDR3 has 10 amino acids.

This clonotype was seen only a few times. V and J are TRBV18 and TRBJ2-1; TRBD2 matches at 16 bases. This CDR3 comprises 16 residues. Germline V lookup: CDR1 KGHSH, CDR2 LQKENI. With V trimmed by 3 bases and J by 7 bases, 3 bases remained unmatched. The CDR3 DNA follows: TGTGCCAGCTCACCGGGACTAGCGGGAGGGGGAAATGAGCAGTTCTTC. Translated: CASSPGLAGGGNEQFF.

The V and J genes are TRBV12-3 or TRBV12-4 and TRBJ1-4; D not resolved. The CDR3 is 15 residues long. The V end was cut by 6 bases, the J end by 4 bases, with 15 bases between. CDR3 coding DNA: TGTGCCAGCAGCAAAACGGACTCCTTTAATGAAAAACTGTTTTTT. Its protein product is CASSKTDSFNEKLFF.

The chain uses TRBV9 and TRBJ2-1; TRBD2 might be the D (5 bases). V was clipped by 3 bases and J by 4 bases, with 14 bases between them. Looked up from germline, CDR1 is SGDLS and CDR2 is YYNGEE. There are 15 residues in the CDR3. The DNA of the CDR3 is TGTGCCAGCAGCGGAAAGGAGGACCTGTACAATGAGCAGTTCTTC. Its translation is CASSGKEDLYNEQFF.

The chain joins TRBV15 to TRBJ1-6; D is uncertain. Trimming cost V 2 bases and J 9 bases, with 8 bases left between them. The CDR3 spans 13 residues. Germline-derived CDR1 and CDR2 are LNHNV and YYDKDF (reference sequence). CDR3 nucleotides: TGTGCCACCAGCAGACCAACTAGTTCACCCCTCCACTTT. Its protein product is CATSRPTSSPLHF. Based on the CDR3 plus reference TRBV15 and TRBJ1-6, the full variable domain is DAMVIQNPRYQVTQFGKPVTLSCSQTLNHNVMYWYQQKSSQAPKLLFHYYDKDFNNEADTPDNFQSRRPNTSFCFLDIRSPGLGDTAMYLCATSRPTSSPLHFGNGTRLTVT.

This clonotype has a count of ten or more. The chain has TRBV12-3 or TRBV12-4 and TRBJ2-1; a weak D match, TRBD2 (6 bases). This CDR3 has 15 amino acids. Trimming cost V 4 bases and J 0 bases, with 10 bases left between them. In DNA, the CDR3 is TGTGCCAGCAGTTGGGACTTGAGCTCCTACAATGAGCAGTTCTTC. The encoded protein is CASSWDLSSYNEQFF.

This clonotype was detected many times. J is TRBJ1-2 and V is TRBV4-1; TRBD1 might be the D (6 bases). The germline gives CDR1 MGHRA, CDR2 YSYEKL. This CDR3 is built from 15 residues. Trimming stripped 0 bases from V and 6 bases from J, with 14 bases between. The CDR3 sequence: CASSQEGGRGHGYTF. In nucleotides, the CDR3 is TGCGCCAGCAGCCAAGAGGGAGGCAGGGGCCATGGCTACACCTTC.

A few counts support this clonotype. The rearrangement joins TRBV9 to TRBJ1-6; 8 bases are a match to TRBD1. Germline lookup yields CDR1 SGDLS and CDR2 YYNGEE. This CDR3 region has 15 residues. The junction had 4 bases not matched to a gene; V was cut back by 0 bases and J by 8 bases. Written as DNA, the CDR3 is TGTGCCAGCAGCGTAGAACCACAGGGGGATTCACCCCTCCACTTT. It encodes CASSVEPQGDSPLHF.

This clonotype was seen ten or more times. This chain links TRBV20-1 with TRBJ2-2, with D possibly matching TRBD2 (5 bases). The CDR3 extends over 13 amino acids. The V end lost 0 bases, the J end lost 6 bases, and 8 bases lay between the germline ends. Germline CDR1 and CDR2: DFQATT and SNEGSKA (reference sequence). DNA for the CDR3: TGCAGTGCTAGAGATGGAGGACCCGGGGAGCTGTTTTTT. Translating gives CSARDGGPGELFF.

This clonotype was recorded at least ten times. This chain joins TRBV20-1 and TRBJ2-2; 8 bases line up with TRBD1. V trimming: 5 bases; J trimming: 5 bases; junction bases outside the gene matches: 10. Germline CDR1 is DFQATT and CDR2 is SNEGSKA (reference sequence). CDR3 length: 15 residues. Written as DNA, the CDR3 is TGCAGTGCTCCCCGCCAGGGGGCGGGGACCGGGGAGCTGTTTTTT. Its protein is CSAPRQGAGTGELFF.

In this sample, this clonotype turned up a few times. The gene calls are TRBV20-1 and TRBJ2-5, with TRBD1 identical over 7 bases. Per the germline V gene, CDR1 is DFQATT and CDR2 is SNEGSKA (reference sequence). The CDR3 extends over 13 amino acids. V dropped 3 bases and J dropped 5; count of bases not matched to a gene: 6. DNA for the CDR3: TGCAGTGCTAGGGCCGGGACAGCGGAGACCCAGTACTTC. Residues: CSARAGTAETQYF.

This clonotype was seen at least ten times. The chain couples TRBV6-2 or TRBV6-3 to TRBJ2-5, with D perhaps given as TRBD1 or TRBD2 (5 bases each). The V gene lost 5 bases and the J gene lost 5 bases, with 9 bases spanning the gap. Looked up from germline, CDR1 is MNHEY and CDR2 is SVGEGT. The CDR3 loop spans 12 amino acids. Here the CDR3 reads CASSEGTETQYF. CDR3 sequence (DNA): TGTGCCAGCAGTGAAGGGACCGAGACCCAGTACTTC.

This clonotype was detected many times. J is TRBJ2-1 and V is TRBV9; 12 bases fit TRBD2. The CDR3 totals 15 residues. V shed 0 bases, J shed 7 bases, and the junction held 2 bases outside the gene matches. Germline values: CDR1 SGDLS, CDR2 YYNGEE. CDR3 protein: CASSVDLAGGNEQFF. In nucleotides, the CDR3 is TGTGCCAGCAGCGTAGACCTAGCGGGAGGGAATGAGCAGTTCTTC.

This clonotype was counted ten times or more. An end of the junction differs from the germline gene, which may be a read error. The V call is TRBV5-1, the J call TRBJ2-1; D possibly matches TRBD1 or TRBD2 (5 bases each). This CDR3 spans 14 amino acids. Germline V gene data show CDR1 as SGHRS and CDR2 as YFSETQ. CDR3 nucleotides: TGTGCCAGCAGCTTCCAGGGAGCCTACAATGAGCAGTTCTTC. Its translation is CASSFQGAYNEQFF.

This clonotype was counted at least ten times. The V and J genes are TRBV19 and TRBJ2-2, with a possible D match to TRBD1 (6 bases). The V gene lost 5 bases and the J gene lost 0 bases, with 13 bases spanning the gap. Germline CDR1 LNHDA, CDR2 SQIVND (reference sequence). The CDR3 runs to 16 residues. Here the CDR3 reads CASSATGTPNTGELFF. CDR3 in DNA: TGTGCCAGTAGTGCCACCGGGACACCGAACACCGGGGAGCTGTTTTTT.

The sample holds a few counts of this clonotype. V and J are TRBV27 and TRBJ1-4; D remains unclear. V gave up 2 bases and J gave up 8 bases, with 9 bases separating them. This CDR3 region has 13 residues. Germline CDR1 reads MNHEY; CDR2 reads SMNVEV (reference sequence). CDR3: CASSLRPGEKLFF. The DNA for the CDR3 is TGTGCCAGCAGTTTACGTCCTGGGGAAAAACTGTTTTTT.

V and J are TRBV14 and TRBJ2-4; D possibly corresponds to TRBD1 (5 bases). The CDR3 extends over 22 amino acids. The V gene lost 1 base and the J gene lost 1 base, with 29 bases spanning the gap. Germline CDR1 SGHDN, CDR2 FVKESK. Here the CDR3 reads CASSQGTGMLGMGGYAKNIQYF. DNA of the CDR3: TGTGCCAGCAGCCAAGGTACAGGCATGCTCGGCATGGGTGGTTACGCCAAAAACATTCAGTACTTC.

Only a few counts were recorded for this clonotype. The chain uses TRBV3-1 and TRBJ2-5, with D perhaps given as TRBD1 or TRBD2 (5 bases each). V was pared by 1 base and J by 3 bases, with 12 bases between. Germline CDR1 LGHDT, CDR2 YNNKEL (reference sequence). This CDR3 is built from 15 residues. CDR3 nucleotide sequence: TGTGCCAGCAGCCAAGCCAATGGGGGAAAAGAGACCCAGTACTTC. Its translation is CASSQANGGKETQYF.

Regarding this clonotype: At one boundary the junction diverges from the germline segment, which might be a read error. The chain has TRBV7-2 and TRBJ1-5, with TRBD1 as a possible D gene (5 bases). From germline, CDR1 is SGHTA and CDR2 FQGNSA. The CDR3 contains 13 residues. In nucleotides, the CDR3 is TGTGTCAGCAGCCCGGGACGGAATCAGCCCCAGCATTTT. Translating gives CVSSPGRNQPQHF.

This clonotype was detected many times. The V gene is TRBV20-1, the J gene TRBJ2-7; unclear D gene. CDR1 and CDR2 (germline): DFQATT, SNEGSKA (reference sequence). V was trimmed by 0 bases and J by 6 bases, leaving 9 bases between them. The CDR3 is made up of 12 amino acids. The CDR3 protein is CSARDPTFEQYF. The CDR3 DNA sequence: TGCAGTGCTAGAGATCCCACGTTCGAGCAGTACTTC.

The chain has TRBV6-1 and TRBJ2-5, with D perhaps being TRBD1 or TRBD2 (6 bases each). The CDR3 runs to 15 residues. Looked up from germline, CDR1 is MNHNS and CDR2 is SASEGT. The CDR3 sequence is CAAQGTGGLQETQYF. The CDR3 DNA reads as TGTGCAGCACAGGGAACAGGAGGGTTGCAAGAGACCCAGTACTTC.

A word on this clonotype: Germline and junction disagree at one end, which may indicate a read error. V and J are TRBV12-5 and TRBJ1-6; 8 bases are a match to TRBD1. Germline V gene sequence: CDR1 LGHNT, CDR2 FRNRAP. CDR3 length: 18 amino acids. Here the CDR3 reads CASGPSRTGRDYNSPPHF. The CDR3 coding sequence is TGTGCTAGTGGCCCCTCAAGGACAGGGAGAGACTATAATTCACCCCCCCACTTT.

A remark on this clonotype: A read error may be the cause here, since a much bigger clone is one base away. The V call is TRBV25-1, the J call TRBJ2-7, with TRBD1 identical over 8 bases. The CDR3 length is 17 residues. Germline CDR1 MGHDK, CDR2 SYGVNS. CDR3 nucleotide sequence: TGTGCCGGCAGTGAAAGGGGACAGGCCGGGCCTTCCTACGAGCAGTACTTC. Protein product: CAGSERGQAGPSYEQYF.